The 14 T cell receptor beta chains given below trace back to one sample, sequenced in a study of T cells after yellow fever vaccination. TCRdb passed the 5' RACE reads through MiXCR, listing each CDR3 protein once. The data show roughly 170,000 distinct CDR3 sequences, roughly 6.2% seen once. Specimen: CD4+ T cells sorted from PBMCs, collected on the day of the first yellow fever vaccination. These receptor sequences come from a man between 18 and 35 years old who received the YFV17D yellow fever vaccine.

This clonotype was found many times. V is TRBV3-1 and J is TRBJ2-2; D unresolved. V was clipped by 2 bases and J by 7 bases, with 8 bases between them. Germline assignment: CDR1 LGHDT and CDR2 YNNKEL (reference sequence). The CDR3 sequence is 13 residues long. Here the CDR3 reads CASSQSADGELFF. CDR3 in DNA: TGTGCCAGCAGCCAATCCGCAGACGGGGAGCTGTTTTTT. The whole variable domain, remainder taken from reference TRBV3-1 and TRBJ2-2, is DTAVSQTPKYLVTQMGNDKSIKCEQNLGHDTMYWYKQDSKKFLKIMFSYNNKELIINETVPNRFSPKSPDKAHLNLHINSLELGDSAVYFCASSQSADGELFFGEGSRLTVL.

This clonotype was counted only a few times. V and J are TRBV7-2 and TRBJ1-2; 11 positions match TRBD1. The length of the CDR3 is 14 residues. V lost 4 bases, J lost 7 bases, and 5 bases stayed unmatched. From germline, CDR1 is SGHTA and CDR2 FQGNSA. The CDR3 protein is CASSSRDRGFGYTF. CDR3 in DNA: TGTGCCAGCAGCTCCCGGGACAGGGGGTTTGGCTACACCTTC.

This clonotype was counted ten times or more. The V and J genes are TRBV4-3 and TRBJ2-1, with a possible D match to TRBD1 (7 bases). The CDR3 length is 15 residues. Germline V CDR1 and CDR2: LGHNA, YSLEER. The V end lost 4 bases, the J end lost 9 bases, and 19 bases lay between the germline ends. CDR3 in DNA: TGCGCCAGCAGCCTTTATGGCCAGGGGGGCGGTGAGCAGTTCTTC. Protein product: CASSLYGQGGGEQFF.

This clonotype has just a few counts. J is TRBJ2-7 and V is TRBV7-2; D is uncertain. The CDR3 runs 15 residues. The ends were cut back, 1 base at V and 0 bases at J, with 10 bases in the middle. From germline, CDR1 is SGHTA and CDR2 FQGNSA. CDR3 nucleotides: TGTGCCAGCAGCTTAGTTGGCAAGAGCTCCTACGAGCAGTACGTC. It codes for CASSLVGKSSYEQYV.

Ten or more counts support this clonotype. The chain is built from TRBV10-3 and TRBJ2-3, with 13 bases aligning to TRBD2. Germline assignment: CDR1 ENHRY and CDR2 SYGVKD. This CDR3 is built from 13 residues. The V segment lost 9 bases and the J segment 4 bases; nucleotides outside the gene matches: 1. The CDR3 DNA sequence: TGTGCCATTACTAGCGGGGGGGCAGATACGCAGTATTTT. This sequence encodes CAITSGGADTQYF.

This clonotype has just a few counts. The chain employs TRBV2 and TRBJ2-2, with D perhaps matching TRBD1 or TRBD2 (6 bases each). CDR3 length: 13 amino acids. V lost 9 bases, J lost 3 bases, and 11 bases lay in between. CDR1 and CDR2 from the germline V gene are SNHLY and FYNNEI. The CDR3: CASSGADTGELFF. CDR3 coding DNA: TGTGCCAGTTCGGGGGCGGACACCGGGGAGCTGTTTTTT.

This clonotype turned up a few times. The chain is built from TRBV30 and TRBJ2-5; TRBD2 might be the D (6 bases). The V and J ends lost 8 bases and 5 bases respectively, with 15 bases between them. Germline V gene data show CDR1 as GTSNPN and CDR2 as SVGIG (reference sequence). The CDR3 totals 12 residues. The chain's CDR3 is CAAHGAGETQYF. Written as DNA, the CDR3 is TGTGCCGCTCACGGGGCGGGGGAGACCCAGTACTTC.

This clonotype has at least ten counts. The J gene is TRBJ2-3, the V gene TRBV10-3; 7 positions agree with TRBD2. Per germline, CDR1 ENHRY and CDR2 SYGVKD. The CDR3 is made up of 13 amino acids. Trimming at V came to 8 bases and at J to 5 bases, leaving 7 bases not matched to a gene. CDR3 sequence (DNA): TGTGCCATCTCCAGGGCGGGGGAAGATACGCAGTATTTT. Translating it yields CAISRAGEDTQYF.

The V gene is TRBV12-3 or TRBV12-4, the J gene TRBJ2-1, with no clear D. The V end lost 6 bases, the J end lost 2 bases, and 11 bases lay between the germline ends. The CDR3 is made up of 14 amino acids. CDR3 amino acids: CASRTDLTYNEQFF. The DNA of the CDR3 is TGTGCCAGCAGAACAGACCTAACCTACAATGAGCAGTTCTTC.

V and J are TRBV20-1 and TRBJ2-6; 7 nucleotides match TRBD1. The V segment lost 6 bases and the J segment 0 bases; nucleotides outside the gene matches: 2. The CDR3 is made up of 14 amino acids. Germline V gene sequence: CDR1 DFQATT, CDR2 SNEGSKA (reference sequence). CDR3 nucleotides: TGCAGTGCCACAGGGGACTCTGGGGCCAACGTCCTGACTTTC. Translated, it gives CSATGDSGANVLTF.

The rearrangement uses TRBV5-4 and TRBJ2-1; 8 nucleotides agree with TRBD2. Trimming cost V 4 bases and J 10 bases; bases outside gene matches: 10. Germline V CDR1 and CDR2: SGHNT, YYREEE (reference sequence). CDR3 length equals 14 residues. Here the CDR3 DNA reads TGTGCCAGCAGCCTGGACCCCGCTAGCGGGGAGCAGTTCTTC. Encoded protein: CASSLDPASGEQFF.

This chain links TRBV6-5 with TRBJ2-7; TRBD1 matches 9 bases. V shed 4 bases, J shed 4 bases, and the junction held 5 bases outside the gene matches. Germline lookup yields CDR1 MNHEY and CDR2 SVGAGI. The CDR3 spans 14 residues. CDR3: CASSSGQGPYEQYV. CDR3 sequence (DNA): TGTGCCAGCAGTTCGGGACAGGGACCGTACGAGCAGTACGTC.

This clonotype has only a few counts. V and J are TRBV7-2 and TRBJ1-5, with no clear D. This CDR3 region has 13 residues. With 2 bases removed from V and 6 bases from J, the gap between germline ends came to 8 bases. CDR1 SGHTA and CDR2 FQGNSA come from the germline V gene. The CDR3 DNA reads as TGTGCCAGCAGCTTAAACGAGGGTCAGCCCCAGCATTTT. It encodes CASSLNEGQPQHF.

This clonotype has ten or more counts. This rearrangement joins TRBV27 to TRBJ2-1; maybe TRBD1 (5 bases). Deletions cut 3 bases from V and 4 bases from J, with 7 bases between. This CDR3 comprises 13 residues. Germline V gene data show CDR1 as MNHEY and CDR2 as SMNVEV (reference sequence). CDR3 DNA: TGTGCCAGCAGTTTTCAGGGTTACAATGAGCAGTTCTTC. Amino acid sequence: CASSFQGYNEQFF.